A selection of T cell receptor beta chains follows, all from one sample in a study of blood T cell repertoires in COVID-19. Measured with immunoSEQ multiplex PCR; TCRdb has only the in-frame clones, and not every one. This table holds about 99,000 clones, around 87% found once. The sample consisted of peripheral blood. These receptors originate from a man between 50 and 59 years old with acute or convalescent COVID-19. Both conserved end residues are part of each CDR3. Fields, in order: J gene, D gene, clone size, V gene, CDR3 DNA, CDR3 protein. A D gene is named only where the DNA matches it firmly. The listing skips clone size in some rows; elsewhere it reads once, few, many or a size class.

TRBJ2-5 TRBD1 NA TRBV6-5 TGTGCCAGCAGTAACCGGGACAGCTCCGGGACCCAGTACTTC CASSNRDSSGTQYF
TRBJ2-7 NA NA TRBV6-2/TRBV6-3 TGTGCCAGCAGCTATGGACAGACCGCCTCTGAGCAGTACTTC CASSYGQTASEQYF
TRBJ2-2 NA once TRBV2 TGTGCCAGCAGTGCCAGTAACACCGGGGAGCTGTTTTTT CASSASNTGELFF
TRBJ1-2 TRBD1 once TRBV11-2 TGTGCCAGCAGCTCGGGACAGGGACTGGTCTATGGCTACACCTTC CASSSGQGLVYGYTF
TRBJ2-6 NA NA TRBV2 TGTGCCAGCAGAGAACAGGGCTCTGGGGCCAACGTCCTGACTTTC CASREQGSGANVLTF
TRBJ1-6 NA NA TRBV19 TGTGCCAGTAAGGAAGGGGGGGCCTCCGTCCATAATTCACCCCTCCACTTT CASKEGGASVHNSPLHF
TRBJ2-7 TRBD2 NA TRBV6-1 TGTGCCAGCAGTGGGGGACTAGCGGGAGGGCCCCGCGAGCAGTACTTC CASSGGLAGGPREQYF
TRBJ1-1 NA few TRBV12-3/TRBV12-4 TGTGCCAGCAGTTTCGGGGGGAACACTGAAGCTTTCTTT CASSFGGNTEAFF
TRBJ2-5 NA NA TRBV7-9 TGTGCCAGCAGCTTCCTTCGGGAGAAAGAGACCCAGTACTTC CASSFLREKETQYF
TRBJ2-1 NA once TRBV30 TGTGCCTGGACCCCAATGGCTGGCGGAGCCTACAATGAGCAGTTCTTC CAWTPMAGGAYNEQFF
TRBJ2-7 NA NA TRBV7-8 TGTGCCAGCAGCTTACCTACTAGCATCGGCTGGGAGCAGTACTTC CASSLPTSIGWEQYF
TRBJ2-3 NA once TRBV11-2 TGTGCCAGCAGCCTACGCCCCGGGACTCCTGCAGATACGCAGTATTTT CASSLRPGTPADTQYF
TRBJ2-7 TRBD2 NA TRBV3-1/TRBV3-2 TGTGCCAGCAGCCAGATAGCGGGAGGCCACGAGCAGTACTTC CASSQIAGGHEQYF
TRBJ1-4 NA NA TRBV3-1/TRBV3-2 TGTGCCAGCAGCCAAAGGTCGGCAGGGCGAGGTGAAAAACTGTTTTTT CASSQRSAGRGEKLFF
TRBJ1-4 TRBD1 once TRBV4-2 TGTGCCAGCAGCCAGCCGACAGGGGGGAATGAAAAACTGTTTTTT CASSQPTGGNEKLFF
TRBJ2-7 TRBD2 NA TRBV6-1 TGTGCCAGCAGTGAGACTAGCGGGAGGGTGTGGGAGCAGTACTTC CASSETSGRVWEQYF
TRBJ2-7 TRBD1 NA TRBV2 TGTGCCAGCAGCATCAGGGGGCTAGGTGGGGAGCAGTACTTC CASSIRGLGGEQYF
TRBJ2-5 TRBD2 once TRBV23-1 TGCGCCAGCAGTCAATCTTCTGTGGTACTAGCGTCGGAAGAGACCCAGTACTTC CASSQSSVVLASEETQYF
TRBJ2-1 NA NA TRBV29-1 TGCAGCATAGGACAGACTCGGAATGAGCAGTTCTTC CSIGQTRNEQFF
TRBJ1-5 TRBD1 NA TRBV28 TGTGCCAGCAGTTCCCCTTACAGGGGCAAGCCCCAGCATTTT CASSSPYRGKPQHF
TRBJ2-1 NA NA TRBV11-3 TGTGCCAGCAGCAAAGCGGCCGTGAATGAGCAGTTCTTC CASSKAAVNEQFF